The source of this TCR beta chain is a study of blood T cell repertoires in COVID-19. In the study overall: There were acute and convalescent COVID-19 samples, and they came from the United States, Italy and Spain.

This CDR3 comprises 16 residues. The V gene end was trimmed by 5 bases and the J gene end by 1 base; junction bases not matched to a gene: 5. Germline CDR1 KGHDR, CDR2 SFDVKD. Assay: immunoSEQ multiplex PCR; the TCRdb copy retains only in-frame clones and omits some. This table holds about 210,000 clones, roughly 85% found once. Study members were between about 18 and 90 years old and lived in 20 to 30 US regions. Symptom resolution, clearance, or two negative PCRs marked donors in Cohort 3 as recovered. The receptor comes from a man aged 35 to 55 who had recovered from COVID-19. Sequences were obtained from PBMCs or T cells enriched from blood (not recorded which). V is TRBV24-1 and J is TRBJ2-2; the match to TRBD1 covers 8 bases. The CDR3 DNA is TGTGCCACCAGTGCCTCTGGACAGGGGAACACCGGGGAGCTGTTTTTT. It is translated as CATSASGQGNTGELFF.